The entry below describes one TCR beta chain. Its target is unknown. Pregnant or lactating patients and those with other autoimmune diseases or uncontrolled infections were excluded. Patients were diagnosed from clinical symptoms, serum thyroxine, TRAb, thyroid ultrasound and orbital computed tomography. The sample comes from a study of Graves' ophthalmopathy and Graves' hyperthyroidism. Using RNA transcripts, the TCR beta CDR3 regions were amplified. Amplification began with first-round RT-PCR using HTBI primers, then second-round multiplex PCR was performed. TCRdb fed the multiplex PCR reads into MiXCR, producing one record per CDR3 protein. The table shows around 1.1 million distinct CDR3 sequences, with 36% occurring only once. V was clipped by 0 bases and J by 5 bases; unmatched bases: 13. The CDR3 consists of 18 residues. From germline, CDR1 is LNHNV and CDR2 YYDKDF (reference sequence). Notes on the study in general: Thyroid clonotypes that were expanded above 0.001 frequency mostly also appeared in blood.

This TCR was sampled from an adult man with Graves' hyperthyroidism. The sequencing sample was made of peripheral blood or thyroid tissue (not recorded which). The rearrangement joins TRBV15 to TRBJ2-5; TRBD1 matches 9 bases. The DNA of the CDR3 is TGTGCCACCAGCAGAGATCGACAGGGGGGTATTTTGGCGGAGACCCAGTACTTC. It encodes CATSRDRQGGILAETQYF. The full variable domain, rest sourced from reference TRBV15 and TRBJ2-5, is DAMVIQNPRYQVTQFGKPVTLSCSQTLNHNVMYWYQQKSSQAPKLLFHYYDKDFNNEADTPDNFQSRRPNTSFCFLDIRSPGLGDTAMYLCATSRDRQGGILAETQYFGPGTRLLVL.